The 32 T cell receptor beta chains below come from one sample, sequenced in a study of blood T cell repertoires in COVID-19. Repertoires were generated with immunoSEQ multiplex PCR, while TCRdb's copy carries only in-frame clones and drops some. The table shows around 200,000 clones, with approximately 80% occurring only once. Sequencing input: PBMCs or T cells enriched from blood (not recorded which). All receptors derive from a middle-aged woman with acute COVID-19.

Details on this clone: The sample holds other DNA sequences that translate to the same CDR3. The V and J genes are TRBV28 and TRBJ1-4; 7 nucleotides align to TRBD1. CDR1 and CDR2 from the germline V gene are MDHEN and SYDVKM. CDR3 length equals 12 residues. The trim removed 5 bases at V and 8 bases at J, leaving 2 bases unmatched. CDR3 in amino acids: CASSPGGEKLFF. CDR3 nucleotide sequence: TGTGCCAGCAGTCCAGGGGGAGAAAAACTGTTTTTT.

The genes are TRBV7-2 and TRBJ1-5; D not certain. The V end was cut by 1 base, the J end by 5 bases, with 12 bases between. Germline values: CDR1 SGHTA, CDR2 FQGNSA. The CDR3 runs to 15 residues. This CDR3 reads CASSLEPRLDQPQHF. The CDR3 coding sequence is TGTGCCAGCAGCTTAGAGCCCAGGCTGGATCAGCCCCAGCATTTT.

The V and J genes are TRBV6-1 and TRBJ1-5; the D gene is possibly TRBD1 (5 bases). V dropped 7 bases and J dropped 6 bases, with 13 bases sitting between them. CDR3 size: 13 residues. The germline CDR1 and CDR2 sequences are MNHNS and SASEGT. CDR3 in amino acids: CASKTGLSQPQHF. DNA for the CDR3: TGTGCCAGCAAAACAGGACTAAGTCAGCCCCAGCATTTT.

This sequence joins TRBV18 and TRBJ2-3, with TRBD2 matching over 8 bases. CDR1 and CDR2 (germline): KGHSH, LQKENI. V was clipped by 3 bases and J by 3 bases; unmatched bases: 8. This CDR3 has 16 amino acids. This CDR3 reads CASSPLWAGGTDTQYF. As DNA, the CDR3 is TGTGCCAGCTCACCCTTATGGGCGGGAGGTACAGATACGCAGTATTTT.

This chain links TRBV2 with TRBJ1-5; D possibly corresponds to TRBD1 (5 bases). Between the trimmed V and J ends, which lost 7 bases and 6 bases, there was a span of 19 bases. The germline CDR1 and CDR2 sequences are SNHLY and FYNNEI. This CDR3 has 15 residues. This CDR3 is CASTLRGGTGQPQHF. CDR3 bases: TGTGCCAGCACCCTGCGGGGGGGGACGGGTCAGCCCCAGCATTTT. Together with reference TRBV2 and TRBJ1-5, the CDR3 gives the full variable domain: EPEVTQTPSHQVTQMGQEVILRCVPISNHLYFYWYRQILGQKVEFLVSFYNNEISEKSEIFDDQFSVERPDGSNFTLKIRSTKLEDSAMYFCASTLRGGTGQPQHFGDGTRLSIL.

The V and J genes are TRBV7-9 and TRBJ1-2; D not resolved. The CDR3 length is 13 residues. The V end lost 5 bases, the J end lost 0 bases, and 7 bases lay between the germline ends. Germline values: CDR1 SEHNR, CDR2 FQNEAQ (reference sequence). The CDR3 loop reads CASSPSSNYGYTF. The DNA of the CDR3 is TGTGCCAGCAGCCCTAGTTCTAACTATGGCTACACCTTC.

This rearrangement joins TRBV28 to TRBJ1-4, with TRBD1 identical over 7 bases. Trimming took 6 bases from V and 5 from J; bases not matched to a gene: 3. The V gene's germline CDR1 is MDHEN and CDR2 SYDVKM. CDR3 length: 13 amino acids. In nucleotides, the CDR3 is TGTGCCAGCAGGGACAGGCTCAATGAAAAACTGTTTTTT. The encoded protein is CASRDRLNEKLFF.

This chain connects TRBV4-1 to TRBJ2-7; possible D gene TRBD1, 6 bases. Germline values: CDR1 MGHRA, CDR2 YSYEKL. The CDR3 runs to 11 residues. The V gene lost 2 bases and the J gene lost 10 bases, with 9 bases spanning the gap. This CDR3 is CASSQQGRQYF. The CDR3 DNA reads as TGCGCCAGCAGCCAACAGGGGAGACAGTACTTC.

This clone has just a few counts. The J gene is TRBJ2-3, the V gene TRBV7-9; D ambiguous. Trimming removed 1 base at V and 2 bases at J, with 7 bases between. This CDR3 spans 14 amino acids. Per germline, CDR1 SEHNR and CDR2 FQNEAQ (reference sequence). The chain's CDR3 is CASSLGPNTDTQYF. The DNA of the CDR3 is TGTGCCAGCAGCTTAGGGCCGAACACAGATACGCAGTATTTT.

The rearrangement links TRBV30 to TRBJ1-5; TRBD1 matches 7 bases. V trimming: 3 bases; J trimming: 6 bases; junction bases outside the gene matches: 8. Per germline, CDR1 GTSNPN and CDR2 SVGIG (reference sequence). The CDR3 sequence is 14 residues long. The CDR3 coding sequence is TGTGCCTGGAGCGCTACAGGGGCCACTCAGCCCCAGCATTTT. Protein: CAWSATGATQPQHF.

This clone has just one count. CDR3 residues: CSAIRGREQFF. The CDR3 DNA reads TGCAGTGCTATCCGGGGGAGGGAGCAGTTCTTC. The chain couples TRBV20-1 to TRBJ2-1; D is perhaps TRBD2 (6 bases). CDR1 is DFQATT, CDR2 SNEGSKA, per germline (reference sequence). The V and J ends lost 4 bases and 10 bases respectively, with 11 bases between them. The CDR3 sequence is 11 residues long.

The CDR3 region is CSVVLSGGQPQHF. DNA of the CDR3: TGCAGCGTTGTTTTATCTGGAGGTCAGCCCCAGCATTTT. The chain joins TRBV29-1 to TRBJ1-5; D is uncertain. V was cut by 4 bases and J by 6 bases, with 13 bases left in between. The CDR3 is 13 residues long. Germline CDR1 is SQVTM and CDR2 is ANQGSEA.

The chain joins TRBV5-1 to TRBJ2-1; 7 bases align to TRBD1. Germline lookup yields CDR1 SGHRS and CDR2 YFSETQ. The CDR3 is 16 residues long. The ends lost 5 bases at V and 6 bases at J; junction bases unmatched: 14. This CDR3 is CASSLGLRGPRNEQFF. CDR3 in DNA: TGCGCCAGCAGTCTGGGGTTAAGGGGGCCTCGCAATGAGCAGTTCTTC.

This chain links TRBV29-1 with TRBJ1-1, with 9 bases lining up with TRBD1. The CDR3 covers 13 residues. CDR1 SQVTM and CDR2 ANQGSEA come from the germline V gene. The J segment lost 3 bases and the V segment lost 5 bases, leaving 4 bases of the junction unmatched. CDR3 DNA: TGCAGCGTTACGACAGGGGGGGACACTGAAGCTTTCTTT. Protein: CSVTTGGDTEAFF.

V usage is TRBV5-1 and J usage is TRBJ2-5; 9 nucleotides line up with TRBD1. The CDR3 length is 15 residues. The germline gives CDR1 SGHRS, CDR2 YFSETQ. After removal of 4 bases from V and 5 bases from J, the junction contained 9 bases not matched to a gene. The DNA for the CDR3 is TGCGCCAGCAGCATTTCACAGGGGGCGCGGGAGACCCAGTACTTC. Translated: CASSISQGARETQYF.

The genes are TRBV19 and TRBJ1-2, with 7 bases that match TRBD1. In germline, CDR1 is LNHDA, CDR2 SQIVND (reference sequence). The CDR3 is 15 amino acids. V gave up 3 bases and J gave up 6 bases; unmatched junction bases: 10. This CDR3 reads CASSIPLDRVNGYTF. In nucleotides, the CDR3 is TGTGCCAGTAGTATCCCGCTCGACAGGGTAAATGGCTACACCTTC.

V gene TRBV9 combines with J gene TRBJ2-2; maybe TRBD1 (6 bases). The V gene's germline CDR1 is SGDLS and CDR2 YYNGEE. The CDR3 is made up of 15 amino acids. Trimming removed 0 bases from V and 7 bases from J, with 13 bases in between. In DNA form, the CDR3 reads TGTGCCAGCAGCGTAGTGGGACACAGCGTCGGGGAGCTGTTTTTT. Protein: CASSVVGHSVGELFF.

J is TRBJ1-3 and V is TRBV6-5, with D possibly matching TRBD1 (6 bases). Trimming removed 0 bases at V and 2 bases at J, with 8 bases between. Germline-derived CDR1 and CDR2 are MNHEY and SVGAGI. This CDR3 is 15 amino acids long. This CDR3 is CASSYSTGTGNTIYF. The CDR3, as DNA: TGTGCCAGCAGTTACTCAACAGGGACTGGAAACACCATATATTTT.

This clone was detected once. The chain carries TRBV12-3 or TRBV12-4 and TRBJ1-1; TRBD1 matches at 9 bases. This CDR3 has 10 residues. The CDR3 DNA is TGTGGGACAGGGGACTCTGAAGCTTTCTTT. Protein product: CGTGDSEAFF.

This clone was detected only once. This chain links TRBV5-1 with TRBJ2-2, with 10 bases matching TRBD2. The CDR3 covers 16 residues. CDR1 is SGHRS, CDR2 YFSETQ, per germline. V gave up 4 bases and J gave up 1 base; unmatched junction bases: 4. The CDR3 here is CASSQRTSGNTGELFF. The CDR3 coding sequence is TGCGCCAGCAGCCAAAGGACTAGCGGGAACACCGGGGAGCTGTTTTTT.

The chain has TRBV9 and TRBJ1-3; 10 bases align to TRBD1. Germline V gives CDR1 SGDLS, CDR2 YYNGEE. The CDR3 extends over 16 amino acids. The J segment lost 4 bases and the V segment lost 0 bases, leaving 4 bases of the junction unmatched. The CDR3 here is CASSVETGGWGNTIYF. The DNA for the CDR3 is TGTGCCAGCAGCGTAGAGACAGGGGGCTGGGGAAACACCATATATTTT.

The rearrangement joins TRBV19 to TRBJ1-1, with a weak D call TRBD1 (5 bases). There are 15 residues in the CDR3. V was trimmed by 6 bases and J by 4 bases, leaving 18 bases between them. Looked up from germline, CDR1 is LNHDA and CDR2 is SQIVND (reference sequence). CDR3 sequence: CASRDPGLYSTEAFF. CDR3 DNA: TGTGCCAGTAGGGATCCGGGACTATACTCCACTGAAGCTTTCTTT.

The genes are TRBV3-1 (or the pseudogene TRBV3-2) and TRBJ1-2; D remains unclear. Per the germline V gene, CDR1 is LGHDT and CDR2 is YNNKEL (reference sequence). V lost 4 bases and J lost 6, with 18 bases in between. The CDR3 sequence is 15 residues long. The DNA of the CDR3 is TGTGCCAGCAGCCTTCTCTTGTTTGGCCGTGATGGCTACACCTTC. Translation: CASSLLLFGRDGYTF.

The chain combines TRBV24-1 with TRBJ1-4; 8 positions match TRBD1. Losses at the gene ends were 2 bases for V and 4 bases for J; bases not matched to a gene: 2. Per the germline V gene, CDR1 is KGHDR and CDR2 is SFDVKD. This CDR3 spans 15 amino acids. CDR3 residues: CATSDSGQVNEKLFF. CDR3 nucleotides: TGTGCCACCAGTGATTCGGGACAGGTTAATGAAAAACTGTTTTTT.

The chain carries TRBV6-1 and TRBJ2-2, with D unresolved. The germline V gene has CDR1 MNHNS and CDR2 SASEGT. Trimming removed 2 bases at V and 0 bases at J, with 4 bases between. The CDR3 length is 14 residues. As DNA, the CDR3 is TGTGCCAGCAGTGAACAGGCGAACACCGGGGAGCTGTTTTTT. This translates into CASSEQANTGELFF.

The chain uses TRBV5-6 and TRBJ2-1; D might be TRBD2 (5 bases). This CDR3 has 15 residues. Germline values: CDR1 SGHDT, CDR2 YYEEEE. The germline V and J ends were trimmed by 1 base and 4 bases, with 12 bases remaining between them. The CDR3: CASSLKDWEYNEQFF. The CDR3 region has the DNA TGTGCCAGCAGCTTGAAGGACTGGGAGTACAATGAGCAGTTCTTC.

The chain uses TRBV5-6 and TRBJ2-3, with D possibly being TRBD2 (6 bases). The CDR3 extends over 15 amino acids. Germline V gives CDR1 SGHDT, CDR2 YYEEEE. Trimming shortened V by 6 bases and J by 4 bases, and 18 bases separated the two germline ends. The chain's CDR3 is CASTQEGKGADTQYF. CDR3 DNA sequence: TGTGCCAGCACCCAGGAGGGTAAGGGCGCAGATACGCAGTATTTT.

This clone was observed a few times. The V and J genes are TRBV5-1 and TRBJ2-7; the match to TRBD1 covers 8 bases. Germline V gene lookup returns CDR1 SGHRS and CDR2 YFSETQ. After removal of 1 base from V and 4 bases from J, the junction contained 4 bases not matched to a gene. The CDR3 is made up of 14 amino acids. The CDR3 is CASSLRQGAYEQYF. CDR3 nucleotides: TGCGCCAGCAGCTTGAGGCAGGGGGCTTACGAGCAGTACTTC.

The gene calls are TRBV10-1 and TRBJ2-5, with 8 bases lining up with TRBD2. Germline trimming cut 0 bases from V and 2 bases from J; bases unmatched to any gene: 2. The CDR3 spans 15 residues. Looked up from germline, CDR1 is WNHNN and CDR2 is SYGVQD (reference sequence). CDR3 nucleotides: TGCGCCAGCAGTGAGTCGACTAGCGAGCAAGAGACCCAGTACTTC. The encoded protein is CASSESTSEQETQYF.

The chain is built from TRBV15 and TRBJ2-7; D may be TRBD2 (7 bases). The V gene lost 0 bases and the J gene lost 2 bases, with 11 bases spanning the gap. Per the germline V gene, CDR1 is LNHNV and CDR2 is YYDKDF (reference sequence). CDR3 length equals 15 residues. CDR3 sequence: CATSRDKGGAYEQYF. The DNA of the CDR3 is TGTGCCACCAGCAGAGATAAAGGGGGGGCCTACGAGCAGTACTTC.

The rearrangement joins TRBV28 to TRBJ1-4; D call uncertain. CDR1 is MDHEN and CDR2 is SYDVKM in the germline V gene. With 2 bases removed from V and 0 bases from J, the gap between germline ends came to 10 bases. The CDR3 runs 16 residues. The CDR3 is CASSLGVRATNEKLFF. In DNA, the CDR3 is TGTGCCAGCAGTTTAGGCGTCCGGGCAACTAATGAAAAACTGTTTTTT.

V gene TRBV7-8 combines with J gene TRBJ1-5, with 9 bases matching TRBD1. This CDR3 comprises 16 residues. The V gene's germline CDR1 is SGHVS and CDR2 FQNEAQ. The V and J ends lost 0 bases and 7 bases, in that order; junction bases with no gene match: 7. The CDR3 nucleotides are TGTGCCAGCAGCTTAGCGGGACAGGGTTTTGGACAGCCCCAGCATTTT. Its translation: CASSLAGQGFGQPQHF.